This TCR beta chain was sequenced during a study of read filtering for tumor transcriptome and immune sequencing. This clonotype is medium-sized in the sample. Germline loops: CDR1 MNHNS, CDR2 SASEGT. The CDR3 extends over 15 amino acids. V was clipped by 1 base and J by 0 bases, with 7 bases between them. This library used roughly 400 ng RNA and molecular barcoded adaptors spanning alpha/delta and beta/gamma chains. TCRdb used MiXCR to reprocess the reads, holding one entry per CDR3 protein. The sample holds around 5,200 distinct CDR3 sequences, roughly 20% seen once. The chain joins TRBV6-1 to TRBJ1-5; the D gene is possibly TRBD1 (5 bases). The clonotype was recovered from a donor at least 40 years old with multiple myeloma. The sequenced material came from a population of CD138-negative cells sorted from bone marrow. The CDR3 nucleotides are TGTGCCAGCAGTGAAGGGGGGTATAGCAATCAGCCCCAGCATTTT. Protein: CASSEGGYSNQPQHF.